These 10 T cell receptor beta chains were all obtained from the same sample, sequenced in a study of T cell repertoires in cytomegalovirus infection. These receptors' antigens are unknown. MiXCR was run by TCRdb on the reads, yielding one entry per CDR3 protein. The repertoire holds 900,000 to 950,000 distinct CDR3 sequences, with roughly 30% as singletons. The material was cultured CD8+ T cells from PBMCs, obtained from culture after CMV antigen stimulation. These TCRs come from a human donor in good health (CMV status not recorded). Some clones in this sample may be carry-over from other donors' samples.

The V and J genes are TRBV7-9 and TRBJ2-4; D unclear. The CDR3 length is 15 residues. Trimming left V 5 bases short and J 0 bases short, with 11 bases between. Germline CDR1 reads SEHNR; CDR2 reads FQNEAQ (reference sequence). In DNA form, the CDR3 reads TGTGCCAGCAGCCCCATCGGCCTAGCCAAAAACATTCAGTACTTC. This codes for CASSPIGLAKNIQYF.

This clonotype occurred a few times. The CDR3 sequence: CASSYRHELRDEQYV. The CDR3 bases are TGTGCCAGCAGTTACCGGCACGAACTGAGGGACGAGCAGTACGTC. The chain has TRBV6-2 or TRBV6-3 and TRBJ2-7; D possibly corresponds to TRBD2 (5 bases). The length of the CDR3 is 15 residues. CDR1 MNHEY and CDR2 SVGEGT come from the germline V gene. V gave up 2 bases and J gave up 5 bases, with 16 bases separating them.

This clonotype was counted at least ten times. The DNA for the CDR3 is TGTGCCAGCAGCATGGACCACCGCACAGATACGCAGTATTTT. It is translated as CASSMDHRTDTQYF. V gene TRBV7-6 combines with J gene TRBJ2-3; D unresolved. V lost 5 bases, J lost 1 base, and 10 bases lay in between. Germline V lookup: CDR1 SGHVS, CDR2 FNYEAQ. The CDR3 contains 14 residues.

As DNA, the CDR3 is TGTGCCAGCAGTGATGGGGACAGGGAATTCTCTGGGGCCAACGTCCTGACTTTC. It is translated as CASSDGDREFSGANVLTF. The chain links TRBV25-1 to TRBJ2-6; 9 bases agree with TRBD1. There are 18 residues in the CDR3. The V gene's germline CDR1 is MGHDK and CDR2 SYGVNS. V trimming: 3 bases; J trimming: 0 bases; junction bases outside the gene matches: 6.

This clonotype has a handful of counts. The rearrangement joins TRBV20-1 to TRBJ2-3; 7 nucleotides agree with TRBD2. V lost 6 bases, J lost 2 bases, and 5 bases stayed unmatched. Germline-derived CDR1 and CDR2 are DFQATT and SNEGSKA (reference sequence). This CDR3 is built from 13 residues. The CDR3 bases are TGCAGTGCGAGGCGGGGGATCACAGATACGCAGTATTTT. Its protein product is CSARRGITDTQYF.

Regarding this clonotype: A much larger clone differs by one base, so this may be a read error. The chain's CDR3 is CAGSSGLGRGADTQYF. CDR3 coding DNA: TGTGCCGGCAGCTCGGGATTAGGAAGAGGGGCAGATACGCAGTATTTT. The chain has TRBV11-2 and TRBJ2-3; either TRBD1 or TRBD2 may supply D (5 bases each). In germline, CDR1 is SGHAT, CDR2 FQNNGV. The CDR3 runs 16 residues.

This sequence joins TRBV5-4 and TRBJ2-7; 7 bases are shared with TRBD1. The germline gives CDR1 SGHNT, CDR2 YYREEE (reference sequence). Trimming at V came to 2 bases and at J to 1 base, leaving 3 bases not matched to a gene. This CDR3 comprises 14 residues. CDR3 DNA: TGTGCCAGCAGCTTCGAGGACAGGTCCTACGAGCAGTACTTC. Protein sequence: CASSFEDRSYEQYF.

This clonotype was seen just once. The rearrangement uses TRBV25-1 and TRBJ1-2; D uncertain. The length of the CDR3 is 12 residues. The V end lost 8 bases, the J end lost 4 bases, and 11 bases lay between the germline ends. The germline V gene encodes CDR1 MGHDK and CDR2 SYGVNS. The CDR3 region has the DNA TGTGCCAGCGGAAGCAGTGGCTATGGCTACACCTTC. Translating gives CASGSSGYGYTF.

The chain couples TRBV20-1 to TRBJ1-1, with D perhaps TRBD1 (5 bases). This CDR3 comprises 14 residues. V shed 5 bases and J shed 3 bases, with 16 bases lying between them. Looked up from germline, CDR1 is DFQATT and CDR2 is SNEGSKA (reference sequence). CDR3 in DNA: TGCAGTGCTTGGGGGGGAGCTTTATACACTGAAGCTTTCTTT. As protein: CSAWGGALYTEAFF.

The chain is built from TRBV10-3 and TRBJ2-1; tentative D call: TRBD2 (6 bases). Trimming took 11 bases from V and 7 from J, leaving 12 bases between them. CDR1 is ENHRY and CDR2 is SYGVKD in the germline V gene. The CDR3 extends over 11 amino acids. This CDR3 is CAVLARNEQFF. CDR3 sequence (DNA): TGTGCCGTCCTAGCGAGGAATGAGCAGTTCTTC.